These 4 T cell receptor beta chains were all obtained from the same sample, sequenced in a study of STAT5B mutations in CD4+ large granular lymphocyte leukemia. Generated by immunoSEQ multiplex PCR, the TCRdb table keeps only in-frame clones and is missing some. The table shows 30,000 to 40,000 clones, with roughly 71% occurring only once. The sample was CD4+ T cells from blood buffy coats. The receptors derive from a human donor in good health.

This clone showed up just a few times. The gene calls are TRBV5-1 and TRBJ2-1; 11 positions agree with TRBD2. Germline lookup yields CDR1 SGHRS and CDR2 YFSETQ. The CDR3 covers 15 residues. V lost 2 bases, J lost 9 bases, and 7 bases stayed unmatched. The CDR3 here is CASSFLAGGPPEQFF. In DNA, the CDR3 is TGCGCCAGCAGCTTCTTAGCGGGGGGGCCCCCTGAGCAGTTCTTC.

This chain connects TRBV25-1 to TRBJ2-5; D remains unclear. Germline V CDR1 and CDR2: MGHDK, SYGVNS. The V gene lost 4 bases and the J gene lost 5 bases, with 11 bases spanning the gap. CDR3 length: 13 amino acids. The chain's CDR3 is CASSGPRRETQYF. Here the CDR3 DNA reads TGTGCCAGCAGTGGACCGAGACGGGAGACCCAGTACTTC.

The V call is TRBV4-1, the J call TRBJ2-3; tentatively, D is TRBD2 (7 bases). The CDR3 loop spans 17 amino acids. Germline lookup yields CDR1 MGHRA and CDR2 YSYEKL. Trimming removed 4 bases at V and 1 base at J, with 18 bases between. The CDR3 loop reads CASSPEGGTTRTDTQYF. The CDR3 DNA reads TGCGCCAGCAGCCCGGAGGGGGGGACTACGCGCACAGATACGCAGTATTTT.

This clone was counted once. V and J are TRBV19 and TRBJ2-7; the D gene is possibly TRBD1 (8 bases). Between the trimmed V and J ends, which lost 5 bases and 2 bases, there was a span of 16 bases. The V gene's germline CDR1 is LNHDA and CDR2 SQIVND (reference sequence). The CDR3 runs to 15 residues. CDR3 coding DNA: TGTGCCAGTAGTGGGGGGGACAGGAGCCCCTACGAGCAGTACTTC. This codes for CASSGGDRSPYEQYF.